A single sample is the source of the 12 T cell receptor beta chains below, sequenced in a study of blood T cell repertoires in COVID-19. TCRdb keeps only in-frame clones here, not all; method: immunoSEQ multiplex PCR. Of about 84,000 clones listed, approximately 78% were seen once; the top ten hold around a sixth. The specimen was peripheral blood. These receptors were taken from a woman of 80 years or more with acute or convalescent COVID-19.

This chain joins TRBV19 and TRBJ1-6; TRBD1 is a possible D gene (6 bases). Trimming stripped 4 bases from V and 0 bases from J, with 7 bases between. The CDR3 covers 15 residues. Germline CDR1 LNHDA, CDR2 SQIVND (reference sequence). The DNA of the CDR3 is TGTGCCAGTAGTAAGGGGGACTCCTATAATTCACCCCTCCACTTT. It is translated as CASSKGDSYNSPLHF.

The rearrangement joins TRBV6-5 to TRBJ1-2, with a weak D call TRBD1 (6 bases). V lost 7 bases and J 9 bases, leaving 12 bases between the germline ends. CDR1 and CDR2 from the germline V gene are MNHEY and SVGAGI. This CDR3 contains 11 residues. The CDR3 loop is CASKMGASYTF. In DNA, the CDR3 is TGTGCCAGCAAAATGGGGGCAAGCTACACCTTC.

This chain connects TRBV23-1 to TRBJ2-7; D might be TRBD2 (6 bases). TRBV23-1 is treated as an ORF (open reading frame) with a function not yet certain. Trimming shortened V by 6 bases and J by 3 bases, and 6 bases separated the two germline ends. The CDR3 sequence is 11 residues long. For the CDR3, the DNA is TGCGCCAGCAGGGGACTCTACGAGCAGTACTTC. Translated: CASRGLYEQYF.

The rearrangement joins TRBV18 to TRBJ1-5; D is undetermined. Germline V gene data show CDR1 as KGHSH and CDR2 as LQKENI. The CDR3 is 17 amino acids. V lost 3 bases, J lost 2 bases, and 17 bases lay in between. CDR3 nucleotide sequence: TGTGCCAGCTCACCCCTGGCGGCGGGAGGTGGCAATCAGCCCCAGCATTTT. It encodes CASSPLAAGGGNQPQHF.

The chain couples TRBV7-3 to TRBJ2-2; 7 nucleotides line up with TRBD2. Looked up from germline, CDR1 is SGHTA and CDR2 is FQGTGA. This CDR3 comprises 16 residues. Trimming cost V 1 base and J 5 bases; bases outside gene matches: 7. Written as DNA, the CDR3 is TGTGCCAGCAGCTTAAGGGGAGGGAAGGTGACCGGGGAGCTGTTTTTT. It translates to CASSLRGGKVTGELFF.

This clone was seen a single time. This sequence joins TRBV24-1 and TRBJ1-2; 9 nucleotides line up with TRBD1. CDR3 length equals 15 residues. J was trimmed by 2 bases and V by 4 bases; bases with no gene match: 4. The germline V gene has CDR1 KGHDR and CDR2 SFDVKD. The chain's CDR3 is CATSEAGQGNYGYTF. CDR3 DNA: TGTGCCACCAGTGAAGCTGGACAGGGGAACTATGGCTACACCTTC.

This sequence joins TRBV9 and TRBJ1-1, with 9 bases identical to TRBD1. The CDR3 sequence is 14 residues long. V lost 3 bases to trimming and J lost 3 bases; unmatched junction nucleotides: 3. Germline V gene sequence: CDR1 SGDLS, CDR2 YYNGEE. The CDR3 bases are TGTGCCAGCAGCGCCCGGGACAGGGACACTGAAGCTTTCTTT. Translating gives CASSARDRDTEAFF.

The rearrangement uses TRBV19 and TRBJ1-2; 9 nucleotides line up with TRBD1. V was clipped by 6 bases and J by 1 base; unmatched bases: 3. Looked up from germline, CDR1 is LNHDA and CDR2 is SQIVND (reference sequence). CDR3 length equals 14 residues. CDR3 amino acids: CASSVTGGNYGYTF. In nucleotides, the CDR3 is TGTGCCAGTAGCGTGACAGGGGGTAACTATGGCTACACCTTC. Supplemented by reference TRBV19 and TRBJ1-2, the full variable domain reads DGGITQSPKYLFRKEGQNVTLSCEQNLNHDAMYWYRQDPGQGLRLIYYSQIVNDFQKGDIAEGYSVSREKKESFPLTVTSAQKNPTAFYLCASSVTGGNYGYTFGSGTRLTVV.

The chain employs TRBV19 and TRBJ2-7; no clear D gene. V lost 6 bases and J 1 base, leaving 10 bases between the germline ends. CDR1 is LNHDA, CDR2 SQIVND, per germline (reference sequence). The CDR3 extends over 13 amino acids. The CDR3: CASRKTASYEQYF. The CDR3 coding sequence is TGTGCCAGTAGAAAAACAGCATCCTACGAGCAGTACTTC.

V is TRBV7-3 and J is TRBJ2-3, with TRBD2 matching 9 bases. The CDR3 extends over 16 amino acids. CDR1 SGHTA and CDR2 FQGTGA come from the germline V gene. After removal of 5 bases from V and 4 bases from J, the junction contained 10 bases not matched to a gene. The CDR3 DNA sequence: TGTGCCAGCAGCAAAAATATAGCGGGGGCGTCAGATACGCAGTATTTT. Residues: CASSKNIAGASDTQYF.

The genes are TRBV5-5 and TRBJ2-3; TRBD2 agrees at 7 bases. Trimming removed 2 bases from V and 2 bases from J; junction bases left unmatched: 8. The V gene's germline CDR1 is SGHKS and CDR2 YYEKEE (reference sequence). The CDR3 runs to 16 residues. CDR3 in amino acids: CASSFGSSGNTDTQYF. In DNA, the CDR3 is TGTGCCAGCAGCTTTGGCTCTAGCGGCAACACAGATACGCAGTATTTT. Full variable domain (outside the CDR3, taken from reference TRBV5-5 and TRBJ2-3): DAGVTQSPTHLIKTRGQQVTLRCSPISGHKSVSWYQQVLGQGPQFIFQYYEKEERGRGNFPDRFSARQFPNYSSELNVNALLLGDSALYLCASSFGSSGNTDTQYFGPGTRLTVL.

The rearrangement uses TRBV7-9 and TRBJ2-5; 7 bases line up with TRBD2. This CDR3 has 14 residues. The germline V gene encodes CDR1 SEHNR and CDR2 FQNEAQ (reference sequence). J gave up 7 bases and V 5 bases, and 10 bases lay outside the gene matches. CDR3 nucleotide sequence: TGTGCCAGCAGCCCCCTCGCGGGGGATGGGACCCAGTACTTC. As protein: CASSPLAGDGTQYF.